Presented here are 13 T cell receptor beta chains from one specimen sequenced in a study of cytomegalovirus exposure and HLA in healthy donors. The PCR employed 60 Vbeta primers together with 13 Jbeta primers. The data were produced by immunoSEQ multiplex PCR, yet TCRdb's version contains in-frame clones alone and is incomplete. The ten most abundant clones cover 6.2% of a sample with about 41,000 clones. The sample consisted of PBMCs. These receptors were taken from a man aged 25-45 years in good health and CMV-seronegative.

V usage is TRBV7-2 and J usage is TRBJ1-1, with TRBD1 as a possible D gene (6 bases). V gave up 5 bases and J gave up 4 bases, with 14 bases separating them. The CDR3 length is 14 residues. Germline CDR1 is SGHTA and CDR2 is FQGNSA. The chain's CDR3 is CASSRDRYSTEAFF. CDR3 DNA: TGTGCCAGCAGCCGAGACAGGTATAGCACTGAAGCTTTCTTT.

The chain combines TRBV13 with TRBJ1-6; 11 bases fit TRBD1. The length of the CDR3 is 15 residues. Trimming took 4 bases from V and 8 from J; bases not matched to a gene: 4. The germline gives CDR1 PRHDT, CDR2 FYEKMQ (reference sequence). CDR3 DNA: TGTGCCAGCAGCTCCGGACAGGGGGCATATTCACCCCTCCACTTT. It yields the protein CASSSGQGAYSPLHF.

This chain joins TRBV18 and TRBJ1-1; TRBD1 matches at 7 bases. CDR3 size: 14 residues. Trimming at V came to 4 bases and at J to 4 bases, leaving 6 bases not matched to a gene. Germline CDR1 is KGHSH and CDR2 is LQKENI. The CDR3 is CASSRSSGGTEAFF. CDR3 DNA sequence: TGTGCCAGCTCACGGAGCTCAGGGGGCACTGAAGCTTTCTTT. The full variable domain, in which reference TRBV18 and TRBJ1-1 provide the parts outside the CDR3, is NAGVMQNPRHLVRRRGQEARLRCSPMKGHSHVYWYRQLPEEGLKFMVYLQKENIIDESGMPKERFSAEFPKEGPSILRIQQVVRGDSAAYFCASSRSSGGTEAFFGQGTRLTVV.

In the case of this clone: The junction departs from the called germline gene at one end, perhaps through a read error. The rearrangement links TRBV6-4 to TRBJ2-2, with D maybe TRBD1 (6 bases). This CDR3 is 13 amino acids long. The germline CDR1 and CDR2 sequences are MRHNA and SNTAGT. CDR3 DNA: TGTGTCAGCAGTGAAAGGGGGACCGGGGAGCTGTTTTTT. Its protein product is CVSSERGTGELFF.

With regard to this clone: Distinct nucleotide sequences in the sample also encode this CDR3. The genes are TRBV11-2 and TRBJ2-1; D may be TRBD2 (6 bases). The CDR3 has 15 residues. Germline lookup yields CDR1 SGHAT and CDR2 FQNNGV. Trimming took 1 base from V and 7 from J, leaving 14 bases between them. CDR3 amino acids: CASSLVGGIRNEQFF. CDR3 DNA: TGTGCCAGCAGCTTAGTGGGCGGGATACGTAATGAGCAGTTCTTC.

The CDR3 DNA reads TGTGCCAGCAGCTTAAAGACTAGCGGGATCCCCTACGAGCAGTACTTC. Translating gives CASSLKTSGIPYEQYF. This rearrangement joins TRBV7-2 to TRBJ2-7; TRBD2 matches 11 bases. V lost 2 bases, J lost 2 bases, and 5 bases stayed unmatched. Germline values: CDR1 SGHTA, CDR2 FQGNSA. The CDR3 sequence is 16 residues long.

The rearrangement joins TRBV30 to TRBJ2-1; D gene uncertain. In germline, CDR1 is GTSNPN, CDR2 SVGIG (reference sequence). The CDR3 runs to 14 residues. Trimming took off 4 bases at V and 6 bases at J, with 16 bases between the two ends. This chain's CDR3 is CAWKAGIAVNEQFF. Here the CDR3 DNA reads TGTGCCTGGAAGGCCGGAATAGCCGTCAATGAGCAGTTCTTC.

The chain recombines TRBV30 with TRBJ2-7; D gene ambiguous. Germline values: CDR1 GTSNPN, CDR2 SVGIG (reference sequence). The V gene lost 2 bases and the J gene lost 2 bases, with 7 bases spanning the gap. The CDR3 consists of 12 residues. The DNA of the CDR3 is TGTGCCTGGAGTCAGGTAGCCTACGAGCAGTACTTC. Protein product: CAWSQVAYEQYF.

The CDR3 loop reads CASSLDRPSSYEQYF. The DNA of the CDR3 is TGTGCCAGCAGCTTGGACAGACCTAGCTCCTACGAGCAGTACTTC. The rearrangement joins TRBV13 to TRBJ2-7; D perhaps matches TRBD1 (6 bases). CDR3 length equals 15 residues. V shed 3 bases and J shed 0 bases, with 12 bases lying between them. Germline V CDR1 and CDR2: PRHDT, FYEKMQ (reference sequence).

The chain uses TRBV30 and TRBJ1-2; perhaps TRBD1 as D (5 bases). In germline, CDR1 is GTSNPN, CDR2 SVGIG (reference sequence). The CDR3 has 13 amino acids. V was clipped by 1 base and J by 6 bases, with 12 bases between them. In DNA form, the CDR3 reads TGTGCCTGGAGTGCCGGGGACTATAATGGCTACACCTTC. Its translation is CAWSAGDYNGYTF.

This sequence joins TRBV7-2 and TRBJ2-7; D is possibly TRBD2 (6 bases). The CDR3 sequence is 14 residues long. Trimming shortened V by 5 bases and J by 0 bases, and 11 bases separated the two germline ends. Germline assignment: CDR1 SGHTA and CDR2 FQGNSA. The CDR3: CASSPERASYEQYF. CDR3 DNA sequence: TGTGCCAGCAGCCCCGAGCGGGCCTCCTACGAGCAGTACTTC.

The V and J genes are TRBV29-1 and TRBJ2-7, with 7 bases fitting TRBD2. V shed 7 bases, J shed 3 bases, and the junction held 6 bases outside the gene matches. The CDR3 is 12 amino acids. Germline CDR1 and CDR2: SQVTM and ANQGSEA. The CDR3 region is CSAGGSVYEQYF. For the CDR3, the DNA is TGCAGCGCCGGGGGGAGCGTCTACGAGCAGTACTTC.

The chain recombines TRBV4-1 with TRBJ2-1, with 10 bases matching TRBD2. This CDR3 spans 16 amino acids. Germline V gene sequence: CDR1 MGHRA, CDR2 YSYEKL. With V trimmed by 3 bases and J by 5 bases, 7 bases remained unmatched. CDR3 amino acids: CASSHPLAGVDNEQFF. CDR3 nucleotides: TGCGCCAGCAGCCATCCCCTAGCGGGAGTAGACAATGAGCAGTTCTTC.